This entry features one TCR beta chain sequence. The CDR3 has 12 residues. V dropped 8 bases and J dropped 8; count of bases not matched to a gene: 5. Germline V CDR1 and CDR2: MNHNY, SVGAGI (reference sequence). Runs used v3.0 of the immunoSEQ assay and were done at survey level. Only in-frame clones appear in the TCRdb table, and some are missing; sequencing was by immunoSEQ multiplex PCR. The sample consists of roughly 28,000 clones, about 90% of them appearing once. Each contributor possessed a minimum of one pre-ART and a minimum of two post-ART PBMC samples. Specimens retained about 0.95-10 million cryopreserved PBMC preceding DNA extraction. The sample comes from a study of long-term antiretroviral therapy in people with HIV.

The sequence was obtained from a young woman with HIV. This specimen consisted of unsorted PBMCs, obtained 1.8 years after starting antiretroviral therapy. The chain is built from TRBV6-6 and TRBJ1-4, with 7 bases that match TRBD1. The CDR3 spells CASRDSGEKLFF. The CDR3 bases are TGTGCCAGCCGGGACAGTGGGGAAAAACTGTTTTTT.